This is a list of T cell receptor beta chains from one sample in a study of blood T cell repertoires in COVID-19. TCRdb keeps only in-frame clones here, not all; method: immunoSEQ multiplex PCR. The sample consists of 130,000 or so clones, approximately 71% of them appearing once. The sequenced sample was peripheral blood. Receptor source: a woman between 65 and 79 years old with acute or convalescent COVID-19. CDR3s leave out the opening cysteine and the closing phenylalanine or tryptophan. A D gene is named only where the DNA matches it firmly.

TRBV30	-	TRBJ2-7	AWSYPRGGVAYEQY
TRBV19	-	TRBJ1-5	ASSIPNSNQPQH
TRBV6-2/TRBV6-3	-	TRBJ2-7	ASSYRWPRMSSYEQY
TRBV7-8	-	TRBJ2-7	ASSFDRTYEQY
TRBV10-2	-	TRBJ2-3	ASSESRGASTDTQY
TRBV10-3	-	TRBJ2-3	AISGRDTDTQY
TRBV19	-	TRBJ1-2	ASSTGNPNYGYT
TRBV7-8	TRBD1	TRBJ1-3	ASSLATGYGNTIY
TRBV3-1/TRBV3-2	-	TRBJ2-5	ASSPLPLKGFQETQY
TRBV4-2	TRBD1	TRBJ2-7	ASSQDRRQGKYEQY
TRBV2	-	TRBJ1-2	ASGRPQGNKRGYT
TRBV19	TRBD1	TRBJ2-7	ASSQGTGGRNEQY
TRBV11-2	TRBD2	TRBJ2-7	ASSPVAGGYEQY
TRBV11-2	TRBD1	TRBJ2-7	ASSSPGQGAYEQY
TRBV6-6	-	TRBJ2-5	ASSWLGGQTQY
TRBV12-3/TRBV12-4	-	TRBJ2-7	ASSSSLYEQY
TRBV7-6	TRBD2	TRBJ2-3	ASSTGGTRVPTQY
TRBV28	-	TRBJ1-2	ASRNFMRGANYGYT
TRBV6-5	TRBD1	TRBJ1-4	ACRRPGQSNEKLF
TRBV4-3	-	TRBJ2-7	ASSQGNGVYEQY
TRBV5-6	TRBD1	TRBJ1-5	ASSWGQGGNQPQH
TRBV4-1	-	TRBJ2-3	ASSQDMRGTDTQY
TRBV6-2/TRBV6-3	TRBD2	TRBJ2-2	ASSFAGAGAGELF
TRBV19	-	TRBJ2-3	ASSILPGGSTDTQY
TRBV29-1	TRBD2	TRBJ2-7	SVDLSGLAGSYEQY
TRBV28	TRBD1	TRBJ1-6	ASSLATGANSPLH
TRBV19	TRBD2	TRBJ2-4	ASSSTSGKNIQY
TRBV7-3	-	TRBJ1-6	ASSLMGADNSPLH
TRBV28	-	TRBJ2-7	ASSSTYEQY
TRBV5-6	-	TRBJ1-1	ASSLPQVPFEAF
TRBV6-5	TRBD1	TRBJ2-3	ASRDSYTDTQY
TRBV29-1	-	TRBJ2-3	SVGRGTDTQY
TRBV6-6	TRBD1	TRBJ2-2	ASIKTGAGELF
TRBV3-1/TRBV3-2	-	TRBJ1-5	ASSPQGLDQPQH
TRBV4-3	TRBD1	TRBJ1-6	ASSQETGASSYNSPLH
TRBV19	TRBD1	TRBJ1-2	ASSSSGQGAEYGYT
TRBV5-4	-	TRBJ2-3	ASRGLVQDTQY
TRBV28	TRBD2	TRBJ2-7	ASVSPRSGTYEQY
TRBV6-5	-	TRBJ1-1	TYKRPGTEAF
TRBV5-1	TRBD1	TRBJ2-3	ASGQGGTDTQY
TRBV19	TRBD2	TRBJ2-1	ASSYGPSGRANYNEQF
TRBV28	-	TRBJ2-3	ASSLGSTDTQY